This record concerns one T cell receptor beta chain sequence. Assay used: immunoSEQ multiplex PCR; TCRdb lists only in-frame clones, some missing. The sample lists 55,000 to 70,000 clones, 85% to 95% occurring once. The sample comprised PBMCs. This receptor was taken from a man aged 35-49 years with rheumatoid arthritis.

Here the CDR3 reads CASSLGTSGGIPYEQYF. DNA of the CDR3: TGTGCCAGCTCCCTCGGGACTAGCGGGGGGATCCCCTACGAGCAGTACTTC. The rearrangement joins TRBV18 to TRBJ2-7; 15 nucleotides line up with TRBD2. V gave up 6 bases and J gave up 2 bases; unmatched junction bases: 8. This CDR3 is built from 17 residues. CDR1 is KGHSH, CDR2 LQKENI, per germline.